The clone carrying this T cell receptor beta chain occurred many times. This sample was taken from a study of T cell repertoires in cytomegalovirus infection. For the study at large: Indications came from public TCR beta signatures; they pointed to CMV infection and to a matching HLA type.

TCRdb independently ran MiXCR on the reads; one entry per CDR3 protein. Seen here are under 600,000 distinct CDR3 sequences, 16% observed once, and the top ten hold about 24%. V lost 5 bases to trimming and J lost 3 bases, with 12 bases between them. This CDR3 has 14 amino acids. Germline CDR1 and CDR2: MNHNY and SVGAGI (reference sequence). The TCR comes from a human donor in good health (CMV status not recorded). Some clones in this sample may be carry-over from other donors' samples. J is TRBJ2-3 and V is TRBV6-6; unclear D gene. The sample comprised CD8+ T cells from PBMCs. The CDR3 reads CASSPPDETDTQYF. CDR3 nucleotide sequence: TGTGCCAGCAGTCCCCCCGACGAGACAGATACGCAGTATTTT.